The 4 T cell receptor beta chains given below trace back to one sample, sequenced in a study of shared clonotypes between healthy human individuals. Assay: immunoSEQ multiplex PCR; the TCRdb copy retains only in-frame clones and omits some. The sample lists 2 million to 2.5 million clones; 80% to 95% were seen once. Sequencing used naive CD4+ T cells from PBMCs. Indicated subset: CD45RA+ positively selected. These receptors came from a man younger than 35 in good health. Some clones in this sample may be carry-over from other donors' samples.

The V and J genes are TRBV5-1 and TRBJ2-3, with unresolved D. The CDR3 runs to 12 residues. Germline V CDR1 and CDR2: SGHRS, YFSETQ. The V end lost 4 bases, the J end lost 4 bases, and 7 bases lay between the germline ends. The CDR3 nucleotides are TGCGCCAGCAGCCCTAATGCAGATACGCAGTATTTT. This translates into CASSPNADTQYF.

In DNA form, the CDR3 reads TGTGCCAGTAGTATGGGGGCGGGCCAGACCCAGTACTTC. Translation: CASSMGAGQTQYF. This chain links TRBV19 with TRBJ2-5, with a possible D match to TRBD1 (6 bases). Between the trimmed V and J ends, which lost 3 bases and 6 bases, there was a span of 11 bases. Germline lookup yields CDR1 LNHDA and CDR2 SQIVND (reference sequence). This CDR3 has 13 residues.

Points on this clone: The sample has other DNA sequences that encode this CDR3 too. The V call is TRBV5-1, the J call TRBJ1-1; D call uncertain. Trimming pared 1 base from V and 3 bases from J, leaving 10 bases between. This CDR3 has 14 amino acids. CDR1 and CDR2 from the germline V gene are SGHRS and YFSETQ. CDR3 amino acids: CASSLKGQDTEAFF. CDR3 in DNA: TGCGCCAGCAGCTTGAAGGGCCAGGACACTGAAGCTTTCTTT.

The chain employs TRBV28 and TRBJ1-6; D not certain. V was shortened by 3 bases and J by 6 bases, with 9 bases between the two germline ends. CDR1 is MDHEN and CDR2 is SYDVKM in the germline V gene. CDR3 length: 14 residues. The CDR3 loop is CASSFRRSNSPLHF. The CDR3 DNA is TGTGCCAGCAGTTTTCGGAGAAGTAATTCACCCCTCCACTTT.